This is a list of T cell receptor beta chains from one sample in a study of chemoradiotherapy in HPV16-positive cancers. Data came from immunoSEQ multiplex PCR; TCRdb stores just in-frame clones and leaves some out. The sample lists roughly 1,500 clones, approximately 80% seen once, with 6.2% in the top ten. The sequences come from tumor tissue, collected from a patient who underwent chemoradiotherapy. The receptors were sampled from a human donor with HPV-associated anogenital cancer. Both conserved end residues are part of each CDR3. A D gene is named only where the DNA matches it firmly. The listing skips clone size in some rows; elsewhere it reads once, few, many or a size class.

abundance	v_gene	d_gene	j_gene	CDR3nt	CDR3aa
.	TRBV28	.	TRBJ1-6	TGTGCCAGCAGTTCAGACACAGGTTATAATTCACCCCTCCACTTT	CASSSDTGYNSPLHF
.	TRBV15	TRBD1	TRBJ2-3	TGTGCCACCAGCCCCACAGGGGGCGTTAGCACAGATACGCAGTATTTT	CATSPTGGVSTDTQYF
.	TRBV10-3	TRBD2	TRBJ2-3	TGTGCCATCTCCGGGGGGGTTGGAGATACGCAGTATTTT	CAISGGVGDTQYF
.	TRBV25-1	TRBD2	TRBJ2-3	TGTGCCAGCAGTGATAGCGGGGGGATCACAGATACGCAGTATTTT	CASSDSGGITDTQYF
once	TRBV5-4	TRBD2	TRBJ2-3	TGTGCCAGCAGCTTGTCCCTAGCGGGGGGCCACACAGATACGCAGTATTTT	CASSLSLAGGHTDTQYF
.	TRBV7-9	.	TRBJ1-1	TGTGCCAGCAGCTTAGGGGCTGTAGCTTTCTTT	CASSLGAVAFF
.	TRBV6-1	.	TRBJ2-3	TGTGCCACAGGGACGCCGGGAACAGATACGCAGTATTTT	CATGTPGTDTQYF
.	TRBV7-9	TRBD1	TRBJ2-3	TGTGCCAGCAGCTCGACAGGGGGCGCAGATACGCAGTATTTT	CASSSTGGADTQYF
few	TRBV4-1	.	TRBJ2-5	TGCGCCAGCAGCCAAGATTGGGGAGTTGAGACCCAGTACTTC	CASSQDWGVETQYF
.	TRBV7-9	TRBD1	TRBJ2-3	TGTGCCAGCAGCTTAAGGGGACAGAGCACAGATACGCAGTATTTT	CASSLRGQSTDTQYF
few	TRBV27	TRBD2	TRBJ2-1	TGTGCCAGCAGTTTAATGCGGGAGGGCTATGAGCAGTTCTTC	CASSLMREGYEQFF
once	TRBV30	TRBD2	TRBJ2-3	TGTGCCCTGGGACTAGCGGGAGGTCCAACAGATACGCAGTATTTT	CALGLAGGPTDTQYF
.	TRBV6-1	TRBD1	TRBJ1-6	TGTGCCAGCATTCTTCAGGGGGTTTTGGATTCACCCCTCCACTTT	CASILQGVLDSPLHF
.	TRBV21-1	.	TRBJ2-1	TGTGCCAGCAGCAAAGGGCCAAACAGGGATCCCCTCTCCTACAATGAGCAGTTCTTC	CASSKGPNRDPLSYNEQFF
.	TRBV6-4	TRBD2	TRBJ2-7	TGTGCCAGCAGCCGACTAGCGGGAGGGCCCGAGCAGTACTTC	CASSRLAGGPEQYF
.	TRBV16	.	TRBJ1-2	TGTGCCAGCAGCCAATCCACACAGACTCCTAACTATGGCTACACCTTC	CASSQSTQTPNYGYTF
.	TRBV7-6	.	TRBJ1-4	TGTGCCAGCAGCTTAGCGACGACAGCAACTAATGAAAAACTGTTTTTT	CASSLATTATNEKLFF
.	TRBV12-5	TRBD2	TRBJ2-5	TGTGCTAGTGGTTTGGCCCGGGGGGGCCAAGCGACCCAGTACTTC	CASGLARGGQATQYF
.	TRBV2	.	TRBJ2-5	TGTGCCAGCAGAGGTCGAAGCTTCTTAGAGACCCAGTACTTC	CASRGRSFLETQYF
.	TRBV11-3	.	TRBJ2-3	TGTGCCAGCAGCGGGTCTGCGGCAGATACGCAGTATTTT	CASSGSAADTQYF
few	TRBV7-9	TRBD2	TRBJ2-1	TGTGCCAGCAGCTTCCCGACCGCGGGAGGGCCCTTTAATGAGCAGTTCTTC	CASSFPTAGGPFNEQFF
.	TRBV5-1	.	TRBJ2-5	TGCGCCAGCAGCTTGGAAGGAAGGGGAAAGACCCAGTACTTC	CASSLEGRGKTQYF
.	TRBV10-3	TRBD1	TRBJ1-1	TGTGCCACCTGGGACAGGGGAAATGAAGCTTTCTTT	CATWDRGNEAFF
.	TRBV7-8	TRBD1	TRBJ1-4	TGTGCCAGCAGCTTGCAGACAGGGAGGGAAAAACTGTTTTTT	CASSLQTGREKLFF
few	TRBV9	TRBD2	TRBJ2-3	TGTGCCAGCAGCGTAGAGGGAGGGCCGAGAGATACGCAGTATTTT	CASSVEGGPRDTQYF
.	TRBV6-5	.	TRBJ2-3	TGTGCCAGCAGTTACTCGAGGGGGGCAGATACGCAGTATTTT	CASSYSRGADTQYF
.	TRBV7-6	.	TRBJ1-1	TGTGCCAGCAGCTTAGGTGGGGGGAACACTGAAGCTTTCTTT	CASSLGGGNTEAFF
.	TRBV5-1	TRBD1	TRBJ1-4	TGCGCCAGCAGCTTGAGGACAGGGGATGAAAAACTGTTTTTT	CASSLRTGDEKLFF
.	TRBV6-6	TRBD2	TRBJ2-7	TGTGCCTCCGGGACTAGCGAGACCTACGAGCAGTACTTC	CASGTSETYEQYF
.	TRBV13	.	TRBJ1-4	TGTGCCAGCAGGGAGACCGGGACTGCGATGGGAAAACTGTTTTTT	CASRETGTAMGKLFF
.	TRBV9	.	TRBJ2-3	TGTGCCAGCAGCGTAATGGCCCGGAGCAGCACAGATACGCAGTATTTT	CASSVMARSSTDTQYF
.	TRBV7-2	.	TRBJ1-6	TGTGCCAGCAGCAAACAGGGAGCCTCACCCCTCCACTTT	CASSKQGASPLHF
.	TRBV6-5	TRBD1	TRBJ2-3	TGTGCCAGCAGTTACTCCAGACAGGGGAACACAGATACGCAGTATTTT	CASSYSRQGNTDTQYF
.	TRBV4-3	TRBD1	TRBJ2-7	TGCGCCAGCAGCCGGAGACAGGGGGCGGCCTACGAGCAGTACTTC	CASSRRQGAAYEQYF
.	TRBV19	.	TRBJ2-5	TGTGCCAGTAGTATTAGTGGGGAGCAAGAGACCCAGTACTTC	CASSISGEQETQYF
.	TRBV10-3	TRBD1	TRBJ2-7	TGTGCCATCAGGGCTCGGGACAGGGCGACGGGACTTCTCAGCTACGAGCAGTACTTC	CAIRARDRATGLLSYEQYF
.	TRBV6-5	.	TRBJ2-5	TGTGCCAGCAGTTACTCGATTTGGAACCAAGAGACCCAGTACTTC	CASSYSIWNQETQYF
.	TRBV6-1	TRBD1	TRBJ2-5	TGTGCCAGCAGCGTTGACAGGGGGGAGACCCAGTACTTC	CASSVDRGETQYF
.	TRBV7-9	.	TRBJ2-3	TGTGCCAGCAGCTACAGCACAGATACGCAGTATTTT	CASSYSTDTQYF
.	TRBV15	TRBD1	TRBJ1-2	TGTGCCACCAGCAGAGGGGGACAGACCTATGGCTACACCTTC	CATSRGGQTYGYTF
few	TRBV7-6	TRBD2	TRBJ2-5	TGTGCCAGCAGCTTAGGGGCAGCGGGAGGGCCAGAGACCCAGTACTTC	CASSLGAAGGPETQYF
.	TRBV5-6	.	TRBJ2-3	TGTGCCAGCAGCGACGGGGGCAGGGGCACAGATACGCAGTATTTT	CASSDGGRGTDTQYF
.	TRBV6-5	.	TRBJ1-5	TGTGCCAGCAGTACGGACCAAAATCAGCCCCAGCATTTT	CASSTDQNQPQHF
.	TRBV2	TRBD1	TRBJ2-7	TGTGCCAGCAGTGTGACAGGGCGTGAGCAGTACTTC	CASSVTGREQYF
once	TRBV7-9	.	TRBJ1-5	TGTGCCAGCAGCTTAGGGCAGATGGAGCCCCAGCATTTT	CASSLGQMEPQHF
.	TRBV14	.	TRBJ2-1	TGTGCCAGCAGCCAAGACGGGTTCTGGGGGTCGGATGAGCAGTTCTTC	CASSQDGFWGSDEQFF
.	TRBV19	.	TRBJ2-1	TGTGCCAGTAGTATGGGGGTTAGAAACAATGAGCAGTTCTTC	CASSMGVRNNEQFF
.	TRBV20-1	.	TRBJ1-1	TGCAGTGCCCTGGAGTCGCTTATATCTTTCTTT	CSALESLISFF
.	TRBV2	.	TRBJ2-1	TGTGCCAGCAGTGAAGCGGTGATTGGGGAGTTCTTC	CASSEAVIGEFF
.	TRBV30	.	TRBJ1-6	TGTGCCTCCTCTAGGGTTGGATCACCCCTCCACTTT	CASSRVGSPLHF
.	TRBV7-9	.	TRBJ2-7	TGTGCCAGCAGCTTATCAGGCGGTGCCTCCTACGAGCAGTACTTC	CASSLSGGASYEQYF
.	TRBV29-1	.	TRBJ2-2	TGCAGCGCCTACAGGGTCACCGGGGAGCTGTTTTTT	CSAYRVTGELFF
.	TRBV5-1	.	TRBJ1-4	TGCGCCAGCAGCGGACGGACAGCTAGCGGTTTCGGAGAAAAACTGTTTTTT	CASSGRTASGFGEKLFF
once	TRBV21-1	.	TRBJ2-5	TGTGCCAGCAGCAAAGAAGGCAGAAGTTACCAAGAGACCCAGTACTTC	CASSKEGRSYQETQYF
.	TRBV25-1	.	TRBJ2-2	TGTGCCAGCACGTTAGGGTCCGCCGGGGAGCTGTTTTTT	CASTLGSAGELFF
few	TRBV5-1	.	TRBJ1-1	TGCGCCAGCCACTACCAGAATGAAGCTTTCTTT	CASHYQNEAFF
.	TRBV27	TRBD2	TRBJ2-1	TGTGCCAGCAGCCCACCCGGGGGGTTATACAATGAGCAGTTCTTC	CASSPPGGLYNEQFF